This is a list of T cell receptor beta chains from one sample in a study of blood T cell repertoires in COVID-19. Method: immunoSEQ multiplex PCR; TCRdb's copy keeps in-frame clones and lacks some. The sample consists of 150,000 to 200,000 clones, approximately 90% of them appearing once. The sample was PBMCs or T cells enriched from blood (not recorded which). The receptors stem from a woman in her thirties or forties in a cohort exposed to, infected with or recovered from COVID-19 (not recorded which). Both conserved end residues are part of each CDR3. Each record gives: J gene, V gene, clone size, D gene, CDR3 protein, CDR3 DNA. D genes are given only for firm matches. Rows give clone size only sometimes, using once, few, many, or a class for an expanded clone.

j_gene: TRBJ2-7; v_gene: TRBV7-8; abundance: NA; d_gene: NA; CDR3aa: CASSPVLGSYEQYF; CDR3nt: TGTGCCAGCAGCCCCGTCCTAGGATCCTACGAGCAGTACTTC
j_gene: TRBJ1-3; v_gene: TRBV3-1/TRBV3-2; abundance: NA; d_gene: NA; CDR3aa: CASSQVPSSGNTIYF; CDR3nt: TGTGCCAGCAGCCAAGTTCCGAGCTCTGGAAACACCATATATTTT
j_gene: TRBJ2-1; v_gene: TRBV9; abundance: NA; d_gene: NA; CDR3aa: CASSPRDFNYNEQFF; CDR3nt: TGTGCCAGCAGCCCCCGGGACTTCAACTACAATGAGCAGTTCTTC
j_gene: TRBJ2-5; v_gene: TRBV11-2; abundance: NA; d_gene: TRBD2; CDR3aa: CASSVMRTSGRGETQYF; CDR3nt: TGTGCCAGCTCTGTGATGCGGACTAGCGGGAGGGGGGAGACCCAGTACTTC
j_gene: TRBJ1-1; v_gene: TRBV6-5; abundance: NA; d_gene: TRBD1; CDR3aa: CASSYGTAGAEAFF; CDR3nt: TGTGCCAGCAGTTACGGGACAGCCGGCGCTGAAGCTTTCTTT
j_gene: TRBJ2-7; v_gene: TRBV28; abundance: NA; d_gene: TRBD1; CDR3aa: CASSFPGTAYEQYF; CDR3nt: TGTGCCAGCAGTTTTCCCGGGACAGCCTACGAGCAGTACTTC
j_gene: TRBJ1-2; v_gene: TRBV12-3/TRBV12-4; abundance: few; d_gene: NA; CDR3aa: CASSLQGRDGYTF; CDR3nt: TGTGCCAGCAGTTTACAGGGGAGAGACGGCTACACCTTC
j_gene: TRBJ2-3; v_gene: TRBV7-2; abundance: NA; d_gene: NA; CDR3aa: CASSLDSGISTDTQYF; CDR3nt: TGTGCCAGCAGCTTAGATTCGGGGATTAGCACAGATACGCAGTATTTT
j_gene: TRBJ1-2; v_gene: TRBV29-1; abundance: NA; d_gene: TRBD1; CDR3aa: CSVEKGAQNYGYTF; CDR3nt: TGCAGCGTTGAAAAGGGGGCGCAGAACTATGGCTACACCTTC
j_gene: TRBJ1-4; v_gene: TRBV5-5; abundance: NA; d_gene: NA; CDR3aa: CASSSYTPSVNEKLFF; CDR3nt: TGTGCCAGCAGCTCCTATACCCCGTCGGTAAATGAAAAACTGTTTTTT
j_gene: TRBJ1-1; v_gene: TRBV7-2; abundance: NA; d_gene: TRBD1; CDR3aa: CASSPVAGGTEAFF; CDR3nt: TGTGCCAGCAGCCCGGTGGCAGGGGGCACTGAAGCTTTCTTT
j_gene: TRBJ2-7; v_gene: TRBV5-6; abundance: NA; d_gene: NA; CDR3aa: CASSLLDSSYEQYF; CDR3nt: TGTGCCAGCAGCCTATTGGACAGTTCCTACGAGCAGTACTTC
j_gene: TRBJ1-4; v_gene: TRBV9; abundance: NA; d_gene: NA; CDR3aa: CASSPGLPHNEKLFF; CDR3nt: TGTGCCAGCAGCCCAGGACTGCCCCATAATGAAAAACTGTTTTTT
j_gene: TRBJ2-1; v_gene: TRBV15; abundance: NA; d_gene: NA; CDR3aa: CATSRAGLGEQFF; CDR3nt: TGTGCCACCAGCAGAGCAGGGTTAGGGGAGCAGTTCTTC
j_gene: TRBJ2-7; v_gene: TRBV11-2; abundance: NA; d_gene: TRBD2; CDR3aa: CASIRGLAGEQEQYF; CDR3nt: TGTGCCAGCATCCGGGGACTAGCGGGAGAACAAGAGCAGTACTTC
j_gene: TRBJ2-5; v_gene: TRBV4-1; abundance: NA; d_gene: NA; CDR3aa: CASSPDSQETQYF; CDR3nt: TGCGCCAGCAGCCCGGACAGCCAAGAGACCCAGTACTTC
j_gene: TRBJ1-2; v_gene: TRBV29-1; abundance: NA; d_gene: NA; CDR3aa: CSVEDPWGLRGYTF; CDR3nt: TGCAGCGTTGAAGATCCTTGGGGCTTGCGGGGCTACACCTTC
j_gene: TRBJ1-3; v_gene: TRBV5-6; abundance: NA; d_gene: TRBD1; CDR3aa: CASSTGTGSGNTIYF; CDR3nt: TGTGCCAGCAGCACCGGGACAGGGTCTGGAAACACCATATATTTT
j_gene: TRBJ1-5; v_gene: TRBV5-6; abundance: NA; d_gene: NA; CDR3aa: CASKLWSLSNQPQHF; CDR3nt: TGTGCCAGCAAGTTATGGTCCCTATCAAATCAGCCCCAGCATTTT
j_gene: TRBJ2-1; v_gene: TRBV5-1; abundance: NA; d_gene: TRBD2; CDR3aa: CASSLSQVAGYNEQFF; CDR3nt: TGCGCCAGCAGCTTGAGCCAGGTAGCGGGCTACAATGAGCAGTTCTTC
j_gene: TRBJ1-1; v_gene: TRBV28; abundance: NA; d_gene: NA; CDR3aa: CASSLGGGKAFF; CDR3nt: TGTGCCAGCAGTCTAGGTGGGGGGAAAGCTTTCTTT
j_gene: TRBJ1-1; v_gene: TRBV3-1/TRBV3-2; abundance: NA; d_gene: NA; CDR3aa: CASSRTRNTEAFF; CDR3nt: TGTGCCAGCAGCCGTACACGGAACACTGAAGCTTTCTTT
j_gene: TRBJ1-1; v_gene: TRBV5-1; abundance: NA; d_gene: NA; CDR3aa: CASSPYLGETEAFF; CDR3nt: TGCGCCAGCAGCCCTTATTTGGGAGAGACTGAAGCTTTCTTT
j_gene: TRBJ1-1; v_gene: TRBV18; abundance: few; d_gene: NA; CDR3aa: CASSSRVATNTEAFF; CDR3nt: TGTGCCAGCTCATCCAGGGTTGCAACGAACACTGAAGCTTTCTTT
j_gene: TRBJ2-7; v_gene: TRBV19; abundance: few; d_gene: NA; CDR3aa: CASSPTGYEQYF; CDR3nt: TGTGCCAGTAGCCCGACGGGCTACGAGCAGTACTTC
j_gene: TRBJ2-3; v_gene: TRBV4-3; abundance: NA; d_gene: TRBD2; CDR3aa: CASSPGAGGRGADTQYF; CDR3nt: TGCGCCAGCAGCCCCGGGGCCGGCGGGAGGGGGGCAGATACGCAGTATTTT
j_gene: TRBJ2-7; v_gene: TRBV6-5; abundance: NA; d_gene: TRBD1; CDR3aa: CASKTGQGSSYEQYF; CDR3nt: TGTGCCAGCAAGACGGGACAGGGGAGCTCCTACGAGCAGTACTTC
j_gene: TRBJ2-5; v_gene: TRBV4-1; abundance: NA; d_gene: NA; CDR3aa: CASSQEWGRETQYF; CDR3nt: TGCGCCAGCAGCCAAGAGTGGGGGCGGGAGACCCAGTACTTC
j_gene: TRBJ2-7; v_gene: TRBV3-1/TRBV3-2; abundance: NA; d_gene: NA; CDR3aa: CASSPPFGTIGYEQYF; CDR3nt: TGTGCCAGCAGCCCGCCTTTCGGGACAATAGGTTACGAGCAGTACTTC
j_gene: TRBJ1-1; v_gene: TRBV11-2; abundance: NA; d_gene: TRBD1; CDR3aa: CASSSWTGGSTEAFF; CDR3nt: TGTGCCAGCAGCTCCTGGACAGGGGGTTCAACTGAAGCTTTCTTT
j_gene: TRBJ2-7; v_gene: TRBV7-6; abundance: NA; d_gene: NA; CDR3aa: CASSSHQRRTYEQYF; CDR3nt: TGTGCCAGCAGCTCACACCAGCGGAGGACCTACGAGCAGTACTTC
j_gene: TRBJ2-5; v_gene: TRBV10-2; abundance: NA; d_gene: TRBD1; CDR3aa: CASKIRDRGGETQYF; CDR3nt: TGCGCCAGCAAGATACGGGACAGGGGGGGAGAGACCCAGTACTTC
j_gene: TRBJ1-1; v_gene: TRBV14; abundance: NA; d_gene: NA; CDR3aa: CASSHDSLFRSPEAFF; CDR3nt: TGTGCCAGCAGCCACGACTCGTTGTTTCGGTCCCCTGAAGCTTTCTTT
j_gene: TRBJ1-2; v_gene: TRBV6-1; abundance: NA; d_gene: TRBD1; CDR3aa: CASSEGRGRRGYTF; CDR3nt: TGTGCCAGCAGTGAAGGAAGGGGGCGGCGCGGCTACACCTTC
j_gene: TRBJ1-2; v_gene: TRBV7-9; abundance: NA; d_gene: NA; CDR3aa: CASSLSPSRGSGYTF; CDR3nt: TGTGCCAGCAGCTTATCTCCGAGCCGAGGGTCGGGCTACACCTTC
j_gene: TRBJ2-1; v_gene: TRBV19; abundance: NA; d_gene: NA; CDR3aa: CASSISSPEHIYNEQFF; CDR3nt: TGTGCCAGTAGTATCTCTTCGCCTGAGCATATTTACAATGAGCAGTTCTTC
j_gene: TRBJ2-1; v_gene: TRBV18; abundance: NA; d_gene: NA; CDR3aa: CASSLAGTHSYNEQFF; CDR3nt: TGTGCCAGCTCATTAGCCGGGACACACTCCTACAATGAGCAGTTCTTC
j_gene: TRBJ2-2; v_gene: TRBV28; abundance: NA; d_gene: NA; CDR3aa: CASSPPRTGRAGELFF; CDR3nt: TGTGCCAGCAGTCCCCCTCGGACGGGAAGGGCCGGGGAGCTGTTTTTT
j_gene: TRBJ1-6; v_gene: TRBV7-8; abundance: NA; d_gene: NA; CDR3aa: CASSAPGESPLHF; CDR3nt: TGTGCCAGCAGCGCACCCGGGGAGTCACCCCTCCACTTT
j_gene: TRBJ2-1; v_gene: TRBV6-2/TRBV6-3; abundance: NA; d_gene: NA; CDR3aa: CASSYYGSTYNEQFF; CDR3nt: TGTGCCAGCAGTTATTATGGGAGCACCTACAATGAGCAGTTCTTC
j_gene: TRBJ2-1; v_gene: TRBV5-6; abundance: NA; d_gene: TRBD2; CDR3aa: CASSPGGAGYNEQFF; CDR3nt: TGTGCCAGCAGCCCGGGGGGGGCGGGCTACAATGAGCAGTTCTTC
j_gene: TRBJ1-5; v_gene: TRBV28; abundance: few; d_gene: NA; CDR3aa: CASSLIASYSNQPQHF; CDR3nt: TGTGCCAGCAGTTTGATAGCCAGTTATAGCAATCAGCCCCAGCATTTT
j_gene: TRBJ1-3; v_gene: TRBV6-5; abundance: medium-sized; d_gene: NA; CDR3aa: CASGGRNTIYF; CDR3nt: TGTGCCAGCGGGGGGAGGAACACCATATATTTT
j_gene: TRBJ1-1; v_gene: TRBV28; abundance: NA; d_gene: NA; CDR3aa: CASSLRRVGETEAFF; CDR3nt: TGTGCCAGCAGTCTCCGTAGGGTGGGAGAGACTGAAGCTTTCTTT
j_gene: TRBJ2-1; v_gene: TRBV28; abundance: once; d_gene: NA; CDR3aa: CASSLIAPHKQFF; CDR3nt: TGTGCCAGCAGTTTGATAGCCCCACATAAGCAGTTCTTC